Detailed here is one T cell receptor beta chain. No antigen is known for it. This specimen comes from a study of cytomegalovirus exposure and HLA in healthy donors. The wider study: Genotyping of roughly 400 donors showed that roughly 80% belonged to the Caucasian-associated ancestry cluster.

The study ran its PCR with 60 Vbeta and 13 Jbeta primers. The method was immunoSEQ multiplex PCR; TCRdb's version includes in-frame clones alone and lacks a portion of them. Here the sample spans 100,000 to 150,000 clones, around 79% being singletons. Findings and caveats of the study: Many donors shared some public TCRs, even though most TCR sequences were rare. Common viral pathogens (according to a later analysis) appeared linked to several of the most significant clusters. Based on reports, TCR beta sequences accurately predicted HLA-A and HLA-B alleles for most subjects.

The germline gives CDR1 SGHRS, CDR2 YFSETQ. V was cut by 0 bases and J by 7 bases, with 10 bases left in between. CDR3 length: 14 residues. The V and J genes are TRBV5-1 and TRBJ2-2, with D hard to call. The receptor comes from a woman aged 40 to 55 in good health and CMV-seronegative. Source material: PBMCs. The CDR3 nucleotides read TGCGCCAGCAGCTTGGCCCTAGGATTCGGGGAGCTGTTTTTT. Its translation is CASSLALGFGELFF.